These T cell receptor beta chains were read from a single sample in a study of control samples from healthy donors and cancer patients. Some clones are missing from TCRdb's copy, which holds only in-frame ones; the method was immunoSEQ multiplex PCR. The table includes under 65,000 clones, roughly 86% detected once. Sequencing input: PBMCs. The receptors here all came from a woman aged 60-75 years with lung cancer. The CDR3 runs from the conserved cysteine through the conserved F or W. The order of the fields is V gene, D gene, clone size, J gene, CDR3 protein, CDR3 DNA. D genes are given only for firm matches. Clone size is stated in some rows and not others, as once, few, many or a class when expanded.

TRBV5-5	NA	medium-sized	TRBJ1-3	CASSLAVSTYSGNTIYF	TGTGCCAGCAGCTTGGCAGTCAGCACCTACTCTGGAAACACCATATATTTT
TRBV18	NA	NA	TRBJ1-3	CASSRRGPTGNTIYF	TGTGCCAGCTCACGAAGGGGCCCTACTGGAAACACCATATATTTT
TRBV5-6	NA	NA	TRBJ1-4	CASSHGLPSTGGELFF	TGTGCCAGCAGCCATGGACTACCTTCCACGGGGGGGGAACTGTTTTTT
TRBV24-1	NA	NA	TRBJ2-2	CATSDPGTSYVGGELFF	TGTGCCACCAGTGACCCCGGGACATCTTATGTAGGCGGGGAGCTGTTTTTT
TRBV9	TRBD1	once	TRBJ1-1	CASSVVPPTGGNTEAFF	TGTGCCAGCAGCGTAGTCCCCCCGACAGGGGGGAACACTGAAGCTTTCTTT
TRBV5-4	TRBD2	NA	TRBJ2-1	CASSPGTSGAYNEQFF	TGTGCCAGCAGCCCCGGGACTAGCGGGGCGTACAATGAGCAGTTCTTC
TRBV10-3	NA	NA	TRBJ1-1	CAISEVRENTEAFF	TGTGCCATCAGTGAGGTACGGGAGAACACTGAAGCTTTCTTT
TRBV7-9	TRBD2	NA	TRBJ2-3	CASSFSGSTDTQYF	TGTGCCAGCAGCTTTAGCGGGAGCACAGATACGCAGTATTTT
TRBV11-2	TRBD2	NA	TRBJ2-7	CASSLDLGLAGVYEQYF	TGTGCCAGCAGCTTAGATCTGGGTCTAGCGGGAGTTTACGAGCAGTACTTC
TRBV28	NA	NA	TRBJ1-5	CASTQRPGLGNQPQHF	TGTGCCAGCACTCAAAGGCCAGGCCTAGGCAATCAGCCCCAGCATTTT
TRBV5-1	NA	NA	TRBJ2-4	CASSLQGTENIQYF	TGCGCCAGCAGCTTGCAGGGAACGGAAAACATTCAGTACTTC
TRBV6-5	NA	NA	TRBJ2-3	CASWGTGTDTQYF	TGTGCCAGCTGGGGGACTGGGACGGATACGCAGTATTTT
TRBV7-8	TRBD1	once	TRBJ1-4	CASSPGGAGEKLFF	TGTGCCAGCAGCCCAGGGGGCGCAGGAGAAAAACTGTTTTTT
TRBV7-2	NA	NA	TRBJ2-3	CASSFYSRTDTQYF	TGTGCCAGCAGCTTTTACTCCCGCACAGATACGCAGTATTTT